A selection of T cell receptor beta chains follows, all from one sample in a study of CD8 T cells in Susac syndrome. One entry per CDR3 protein results from TCRdb running MiXCR on the immunoSEQ multiplex PCR reads. The sample holds about 130,000 distinct CDR3 sequences, about 93% seen once. The source material was CD8+ T cells from PBMCs. These receptors all stem from a human donor with Susac syndrome. CDR3s include the opening cysteine and the closing phenylalanine or tryptophan. Fields, in order: clone size, CDR3 length, J gene, D gene, V gene, CDR3 protein, CDR3 DNA. D genes are given only for firm matches. Size is omitted from some rows. Given values are once, few, many or a class for expanded clones.

abundance: NA
len: 13
j_gene: TRBJ2-1
d_gene: NA
v_gene: TRBV6-5
CDR3aa: CAAGASSYNEQFF
CDR3nt: TGTGCAGCAGGAGCGAGCTCCTACAATGAGCAGTTCTTC

abundance: NA
len: 14
j_gene: TRBJ1-5
d_gene: NA
v_gene: TRBV30
CDR3aa: CAWSQQSSHQPQHF
CDR3nt: TGTGCCTGGAGCCAGCAGAGTAGTCATCAGCCCCAGCATTTT

abundance: NA
len: 17
j_gene: TRBJ2-5
d_gene: NA
v_gene: TRBV9
CDR3aa: CASSVSQGVGRQETQYF
CDR3nt: TGTGCCAGCAGCGTCAGCCAGGGCGTTGGGAGGCAGGAGACCCAGTACTTC

abundance: once
len: 14
j_gene: TRBJ2-7
d_gene: NA
v_gene: TRBV5-1
CDR3aa: CASSPYSRSYEQYF
CDR3nt: TGCGCCAGCAGCCCCTATAGTCGGTCCTACGAGCAGTACTTC

abundance: NA
len: 15
j_gene: TRBJ1-1
d_gene: NA
v_gene: TRBV30
CDR3aa: CAWSVMGGGNTEAFF
CDR3nt: TGTGCCTGGAGTGTGATGGGGGGAGGGAACACTGAAGCTTTCTTT

abundance: NA
len: 14
j_gene: TRBJ1-3
d_gene: NA
v_gene: TRBV7-9
CDR3aa: CASSLPGSGNTIYF
CDR3nt: TGTGCCAGCAGCCTACCGGGATCTGGAAACACCATATATTTT

abundance: NA
len: 12
j_gene: TRBJ2-7
d_gene: NA
v_gene: TRBV5-1
CDR3aa: CASSSSSYEQYF
CDR3nt: TGCGCCAGCAGCTCTAGCTCCTACGAGCAGTACTTC

abundance: few
len: 16
j_gene: TRBJ2-2
d_gene: TRBD2
v_gene: TRBV4-3
CDR3aa: CASSQDRLAGTGELFF
CDR3nt: TGCGCCAGCAGCCAAGATCGCCTAGCGGGTACCGGGGAGCTGTTTTTT

abundance: NA
len: 13
j_gene: TRBJ1-1
d_gene: NA
v_gene: TRBV12-3/TRBV12-4
CDR3aa: CASSLVPRTEAFF
CDR3nt: TGTGCCAGCAGTTTAGTTCCCCGGACTGAAGCTTTCTTT

abundance: NA
len: 12
j_gene: TRBJ1-1
d_gene: NA
v_gene: TRBV27
CDR3aa: CASRNPAGEAFF
CDR3nt: TGTGCCAGCAGGAATCCCGCTGGTGAAGCTTTCTTT

abundance: NA
len: 13
j_gene: TRBJ2-5
d_gene: NA
v_gene: TRBV24-1
CDR3aa: CATSDLGQETQYF
CDR3nt: TGTGCCACCAGTGACCTGGGGCAAGAGACCCAGTACTTC

abundance: NA
len: 14
j_gene: TRBJ2-7
d_gene: NA
v_gene: TRBV20-1
CDR3aa: CSARDLQTHYEQYF
CDR3nt: TGCAGTGCTAGAGATTTGCAGACACACTACGAGCAGTACTTC

abundance: NA
len: 16
j_gene: TRBJ1-2
d_gene: TRBD1
v_gene: TRBV29-1
CDR3aa: CSVEDLRQGAGYGYTF
CDR3nt: TGCAGCGTTGAAGATTTGCGACAGGGCGCTGGCTATGGCTACACCTTC

abundance: once
len: 15
j_gene: TRBJ1-2
d_gene: NA
v_gene: TRBV15
CDR3aa: CATRETGEGRDGYTF
CDR3nt: TGTGCCACCAGAGAGACGGGGGAGGGGCGAGACGGCTACACCTTC

abundance: NA
len: 16
j_gene: TRBJ2-6
d_gene: TRBD2
v_gene: TRBV27
CDR3aa: CASSSGLAAGANVLTF
CDR3nt: TGTGCCAGCAGTTCCGGACTAGCTGCTGGGGCCAACGTCCTGACTTTC

abundance: NA
len: 15
j_gene: TRBJ1-5
d_gene: NA
v_gene: TRBV4-3
CDR3aa: CASSQAAPPGQPQHF
CDR3nt: TGCGCCAGCAGCCAAGCGGCCCCACCAGGTCAGCCCCAGCATTTT